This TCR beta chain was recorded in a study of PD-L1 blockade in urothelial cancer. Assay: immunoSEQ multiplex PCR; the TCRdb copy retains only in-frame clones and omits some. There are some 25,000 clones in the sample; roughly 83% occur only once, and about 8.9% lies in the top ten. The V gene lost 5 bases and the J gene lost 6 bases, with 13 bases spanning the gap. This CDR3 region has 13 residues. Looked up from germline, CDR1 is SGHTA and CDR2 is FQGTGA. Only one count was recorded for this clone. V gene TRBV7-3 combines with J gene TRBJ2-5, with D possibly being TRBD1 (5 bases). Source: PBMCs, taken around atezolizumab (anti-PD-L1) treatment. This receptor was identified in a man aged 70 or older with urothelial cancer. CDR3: CASSPQGVQTQYF. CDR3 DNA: TGTGCCAGCAGCCCACAAGGGGTCCAGACCCAGTACTTC.